This T cell receptor (beta chain) stems from a study of T cell responses to AZD1222 COVID-19 vaccine. Study-wide findings and caveats: Baseline seropositives among AZD1222 recipients totaled only five to seven. Among vaccine-associated CD4 TCRs, coverage spanned spike, with dominance at 160-218 and 743-854.

As to this clone: The antigen is not known.

The data were produced by immunoSEQ multiplex PCR, yet TCRdb's version contains in-frame clones alone and is incomplete. The sample includes about 110,000 clones, 70% to 90% seen only once; the top ten take around 5%. Germline CDR1 is SQVTM and CDR2 is ANQGSEA. V dropped 5 bases and J dropped 3 bases, with 14 bases sitting between them. The CDR3 has 13 amino acids. This TCR was recovered from an adult who received the AZD1222 COVID-19 vaccine. The chain recombines TRBV29-1 with TRBJ2-7; TRBD1 is a possible D gene (6 bases). The sequencing here drew on peripheral blood, taken 28 days after the second AZD1222 dose. Written as DNA, the CDR3 is TGCAGCGTTCTACAGGGTCCGGACTACGAGCAGTACTTC. This translates into CSVLQGPDYEQYF.